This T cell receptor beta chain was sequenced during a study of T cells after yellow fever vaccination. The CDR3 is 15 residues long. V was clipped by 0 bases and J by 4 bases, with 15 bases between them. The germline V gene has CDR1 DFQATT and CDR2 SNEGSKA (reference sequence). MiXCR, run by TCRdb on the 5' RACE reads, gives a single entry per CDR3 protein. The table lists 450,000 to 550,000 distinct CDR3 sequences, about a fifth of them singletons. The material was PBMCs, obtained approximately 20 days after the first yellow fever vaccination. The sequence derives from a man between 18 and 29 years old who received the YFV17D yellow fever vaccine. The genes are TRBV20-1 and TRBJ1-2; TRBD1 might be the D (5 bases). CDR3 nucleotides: TGCAGTGCTAGAGATCTGTGGGCAGGGATCTATGGCTACACCTTC. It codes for CSARDLWAGIYGYTF.